This TCR beta chain was found in a study of early T cells in non-severe SARS-CoV-2 infection. Study-level background: Sequencing of bulk RNA from unsorted whole blood was done, without chain pairing.

On this clonotype itself: With a much larger clone just one base away, this may be a read error.

Individual cDNA molecules received unique molecular identifiers during library preparation. MiXCR, run by TCRdb on the 5' RACE reads, gives a single entry per CDR3 protein. The repertoire has more than 65,000 distinct CDR3 sequences, 13% of them found once; the top ten carry 5.2%. The sample comprised whole blood. The receptor was isolated from an adult who was a healthcare worker with PCR-confirmed SARS-CoV-2 infection or an uninfected control (not recorded which).

As DNA, the CDR3 is TGTGTCAGCAGACGTCTAAAGCGGAGAAACATAACATCAATAGCCAAAAACATTCAGTACTTC. As protein: CVSRRLKRRNITSIAKNIQYF. This chain connects TRBV6-4 to TRBJ2-4, with a weak D call TRBD2 (5 bases). This CDR3 contains 21 residues. Per germline, CDR1 MRHNA and CDR2 SNTAGT.